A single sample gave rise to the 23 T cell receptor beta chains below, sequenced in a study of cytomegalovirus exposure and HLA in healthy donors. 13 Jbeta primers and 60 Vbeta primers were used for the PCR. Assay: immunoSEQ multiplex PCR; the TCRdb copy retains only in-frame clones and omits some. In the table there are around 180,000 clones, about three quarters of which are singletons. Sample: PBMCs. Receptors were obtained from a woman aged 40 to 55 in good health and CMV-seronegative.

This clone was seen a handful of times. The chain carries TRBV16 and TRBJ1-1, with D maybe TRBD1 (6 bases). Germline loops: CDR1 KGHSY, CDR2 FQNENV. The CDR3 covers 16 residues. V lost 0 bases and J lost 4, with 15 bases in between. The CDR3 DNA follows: TGTGCCAGCAGCCAATCGAACAGGGCAAGGATCACTGAAGCTTTCTTT. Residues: CASSQSNRARITEAFF.

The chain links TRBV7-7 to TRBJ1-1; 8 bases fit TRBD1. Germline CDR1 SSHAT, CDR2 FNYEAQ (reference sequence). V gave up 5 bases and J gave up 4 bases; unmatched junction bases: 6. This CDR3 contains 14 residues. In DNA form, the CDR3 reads TGTGCCAGCAGCCCGGACAGGGTGAGCACTGAAGCTTTCTTT. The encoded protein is CASSPDRVSTEAFF.

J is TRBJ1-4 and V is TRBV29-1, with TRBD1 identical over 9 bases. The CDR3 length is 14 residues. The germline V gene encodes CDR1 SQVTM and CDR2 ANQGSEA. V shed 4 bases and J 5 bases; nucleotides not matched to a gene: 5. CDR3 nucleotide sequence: TGCAGCGTTGGAATGGGGACAGGGAATGAAAAACTGTTTTTT. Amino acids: CSVGMGTGNEKLFF.

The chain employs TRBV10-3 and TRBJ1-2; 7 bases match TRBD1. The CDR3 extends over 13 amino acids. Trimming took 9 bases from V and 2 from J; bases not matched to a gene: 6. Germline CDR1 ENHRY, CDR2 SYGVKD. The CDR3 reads CAIAPGQNYGYTF. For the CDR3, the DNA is TGTGCCATTGCTCCGGGACAGAACTATGGCTACACCTTC.

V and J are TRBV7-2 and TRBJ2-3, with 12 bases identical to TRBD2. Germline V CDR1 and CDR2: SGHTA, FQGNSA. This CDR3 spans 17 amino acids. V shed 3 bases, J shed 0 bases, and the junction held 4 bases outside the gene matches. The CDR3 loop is CASSFRLAGDSTDTQYF. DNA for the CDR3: TGTGCCAGCAGCTTTAGACTAGCGGGAGATAGCACAGATACGCAGTATTTT.

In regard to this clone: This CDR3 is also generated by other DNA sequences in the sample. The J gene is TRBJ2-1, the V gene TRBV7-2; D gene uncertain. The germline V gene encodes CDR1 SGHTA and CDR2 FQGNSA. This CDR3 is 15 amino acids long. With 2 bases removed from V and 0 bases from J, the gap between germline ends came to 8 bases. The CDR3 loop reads CASSLTGSSYNEQFF. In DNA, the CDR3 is TGTGCCAGCAGCTTAACCGGGTCCTCCTACAATGAGCAGTTCTTC. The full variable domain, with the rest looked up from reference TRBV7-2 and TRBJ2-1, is GAGVSQSPSNKVTEKGKDVELRCDPISGHTALYWYRQSLGQGLEFLIYFQGNSAPDKSGLPSDRFSAERTGGSVSTLTIQRTQQEDSAVYLCASSLTGSSYNEQFFGPGTRLTVL.

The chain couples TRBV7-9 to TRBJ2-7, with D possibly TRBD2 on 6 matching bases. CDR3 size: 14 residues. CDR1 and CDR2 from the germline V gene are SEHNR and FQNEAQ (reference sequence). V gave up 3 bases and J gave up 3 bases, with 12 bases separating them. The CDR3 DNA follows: TGTGCCAGCAGCTTGCAACAGACTAGCTACGAGCAGTACTTC. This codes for CASSLQQTSYEQYF.

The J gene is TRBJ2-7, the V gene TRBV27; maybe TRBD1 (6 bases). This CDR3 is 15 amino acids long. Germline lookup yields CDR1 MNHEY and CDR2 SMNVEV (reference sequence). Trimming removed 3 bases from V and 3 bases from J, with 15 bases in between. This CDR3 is CASSLGQGTFYEQYF. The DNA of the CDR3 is TGTGCCAGCAGTTTGGGCCAGGGGACCTTCTACGAGCAGTACTTC.

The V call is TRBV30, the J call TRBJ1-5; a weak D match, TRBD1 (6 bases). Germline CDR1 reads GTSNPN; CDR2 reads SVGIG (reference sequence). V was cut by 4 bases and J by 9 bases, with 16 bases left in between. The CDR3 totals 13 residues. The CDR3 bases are TGTGCCTGGAAGGGGCAGGGGCAGGGGCCCCAGCATTTT. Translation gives CAWKGQGQGPQHF. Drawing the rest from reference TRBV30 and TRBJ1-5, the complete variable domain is SQTIHQWPATLVQPVGSPLSLECTVEGTSNPNLYWYRQAAGRGLQLLFYSVGIGQISSEVPQNLSASRPQDRQFILSSKKLLLSDSGFYLCAWKGQGQGPQHFGDGTRLSIL.

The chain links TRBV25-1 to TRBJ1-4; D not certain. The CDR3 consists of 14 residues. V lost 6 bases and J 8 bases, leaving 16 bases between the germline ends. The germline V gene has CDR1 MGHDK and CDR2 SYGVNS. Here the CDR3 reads CASSVGGFDEKLFF. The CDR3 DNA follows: TGTGCCAGCAGCGTCGGAGGTTTTGACGAAAAACTGTTTTTT.

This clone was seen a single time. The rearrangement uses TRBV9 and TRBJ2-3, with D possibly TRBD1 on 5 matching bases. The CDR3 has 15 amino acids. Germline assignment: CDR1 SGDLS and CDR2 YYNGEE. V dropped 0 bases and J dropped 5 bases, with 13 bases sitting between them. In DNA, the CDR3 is TGTGCCAGCAGCGTAGGGACGCCAGGGCGAGATACGCAGTATTTT. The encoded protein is CASSVGTPGRDTQYF.

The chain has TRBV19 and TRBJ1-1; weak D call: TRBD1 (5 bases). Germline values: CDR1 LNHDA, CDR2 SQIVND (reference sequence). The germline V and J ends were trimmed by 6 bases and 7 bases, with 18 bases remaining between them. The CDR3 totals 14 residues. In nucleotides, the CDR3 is TGTGCCAGTAGCATCGGGGGGTGGACGGATGAAGCTTTCTTT. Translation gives CASSIGGWTDEAFF. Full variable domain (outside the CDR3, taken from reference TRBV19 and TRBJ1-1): DGGITQSPKYLFRKEGQNVTLSCEQNLNHDAMYWYRQDPGQGLRLIYYSQIVNDFQKGDIAEGYSVSREKKESFPLTVTSAQKNPTAFYLCASSIGGWTDEAFFGQGTRLTVV.

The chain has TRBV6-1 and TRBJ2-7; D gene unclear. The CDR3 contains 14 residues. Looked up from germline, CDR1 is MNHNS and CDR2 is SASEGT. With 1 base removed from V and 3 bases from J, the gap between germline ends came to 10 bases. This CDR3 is CASSEVNSLYEQYF. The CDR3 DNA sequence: TGTGCCAGCAGTGAAGTAAACTCTCTCTACGAGCAGTACTTC.

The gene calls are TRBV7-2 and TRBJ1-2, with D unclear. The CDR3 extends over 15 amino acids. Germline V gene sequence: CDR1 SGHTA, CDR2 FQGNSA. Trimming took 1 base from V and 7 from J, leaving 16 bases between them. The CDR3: CASSLERFGFGGYTF. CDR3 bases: TGTGCCAGCAGCTTAGAACGCTTCGGGTTTGGTGGCTACACCTTC.

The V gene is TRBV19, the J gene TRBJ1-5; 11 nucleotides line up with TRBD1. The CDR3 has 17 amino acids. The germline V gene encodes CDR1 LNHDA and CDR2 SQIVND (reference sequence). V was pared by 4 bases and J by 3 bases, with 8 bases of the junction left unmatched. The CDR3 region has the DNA TGTGCCAGTAGTACCTTACCGGGACAGGGGGACAATCAGCCCCAGCATTTT. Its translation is CASSTLPGQGDNQPQHF.

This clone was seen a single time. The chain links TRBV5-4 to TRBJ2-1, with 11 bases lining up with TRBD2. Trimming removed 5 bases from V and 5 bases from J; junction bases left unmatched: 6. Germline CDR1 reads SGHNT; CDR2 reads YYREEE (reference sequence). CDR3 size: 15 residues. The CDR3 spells CASSPGTSGHNEQFF. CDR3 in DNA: TGTGCCAGCAGTCCCGGGACTAGCGGCCACAATGAGCAGTTCTTC. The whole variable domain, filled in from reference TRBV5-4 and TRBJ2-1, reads ETGVTQSPTHLIKTRGQQVTLRCSSQSGHNTVSWYQQALGQGPQFIFQYYREEENGRGNFPPRFSGLQFPNYSSELNVNALELDDSALYLCASSPGTSGHNEQFFGPGTRLTVL.

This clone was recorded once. The CDR3 region has the DNA TGTGCCAGCAGTTACCCGGGACAAAAGACCCAGTACTTC. Encoded protein: CASSYPGQKTQYF. This sequence joins TRBV6-5 and TRBJ2-5; TRBD1 is a possible D gene (6 bases). Trimming stripped 2 bases from V and 6 bases from J, with 10 bases between. The CDR3 covers 13 residues. Germline V gives CDR1 MNHEY, CDR2 SVGAGI.

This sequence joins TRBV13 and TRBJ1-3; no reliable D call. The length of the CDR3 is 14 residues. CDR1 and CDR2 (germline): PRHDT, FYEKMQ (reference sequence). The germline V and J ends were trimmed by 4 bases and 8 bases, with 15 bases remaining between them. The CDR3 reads CASSYRPFGDTIYF. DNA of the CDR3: TGTGCCAGCAGCTACAGACCATTCGGGGACACCATATATTTT.

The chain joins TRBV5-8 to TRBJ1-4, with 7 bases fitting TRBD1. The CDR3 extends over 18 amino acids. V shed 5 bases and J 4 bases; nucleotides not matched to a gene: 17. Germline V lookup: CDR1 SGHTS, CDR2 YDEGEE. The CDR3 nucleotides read TGTGCCAGCAGGGCCCCGGGACAGACCTTCGTCGGTAATGAAAAACTGTTTTTT. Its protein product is CASRAPGQTFVGNEKLFF.

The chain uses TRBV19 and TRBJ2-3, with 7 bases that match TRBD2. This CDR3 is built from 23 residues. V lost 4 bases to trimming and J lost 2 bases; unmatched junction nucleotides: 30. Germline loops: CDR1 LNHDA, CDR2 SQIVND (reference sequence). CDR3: CASSRPLERLAEPSFSLTDTQYF. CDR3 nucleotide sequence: TGTGCCAGTAGTAGACCACTGGAACGGCTAGCGGAGCCATCGTTTAGTCTCACAGATACGCAGTATTTT.

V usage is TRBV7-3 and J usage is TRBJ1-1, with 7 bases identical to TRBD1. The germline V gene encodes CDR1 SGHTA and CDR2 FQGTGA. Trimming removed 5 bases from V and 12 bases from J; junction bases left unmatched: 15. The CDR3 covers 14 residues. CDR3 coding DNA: TGTGCCAGCAGCCCGGACCGGACTGGACAGGCTCCTTTCTTT. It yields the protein CASSPDRTGQAPFF.

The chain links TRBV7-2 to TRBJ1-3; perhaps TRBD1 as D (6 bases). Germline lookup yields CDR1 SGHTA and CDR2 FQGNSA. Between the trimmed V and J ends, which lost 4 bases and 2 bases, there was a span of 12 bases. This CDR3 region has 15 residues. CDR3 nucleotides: TGTGCCAGCAGCTCAGAGGGGGACGCTGGAAACACCATATATTTT. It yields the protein CASSSEGDAGNTIYF. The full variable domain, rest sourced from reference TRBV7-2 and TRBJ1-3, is GAGVSQSPSNKVTEKGKDVELRCDPISGHTALYWYRQSLGQGLEFLIYFQGNSAPDKSGLPSDRFSAERTGGSVSTLTIQRTQQEDSAVYLCASSSEGDAGNTIYFGEGSWLTVV.

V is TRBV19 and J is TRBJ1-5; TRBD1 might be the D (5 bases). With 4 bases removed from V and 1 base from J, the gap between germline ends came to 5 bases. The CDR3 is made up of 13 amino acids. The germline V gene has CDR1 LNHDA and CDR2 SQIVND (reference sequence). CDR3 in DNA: TGTGCCAGTAGTAAGGGGAGCAATCAGCCCCAGCATTTT. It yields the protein CASSKGSNQPQHF.